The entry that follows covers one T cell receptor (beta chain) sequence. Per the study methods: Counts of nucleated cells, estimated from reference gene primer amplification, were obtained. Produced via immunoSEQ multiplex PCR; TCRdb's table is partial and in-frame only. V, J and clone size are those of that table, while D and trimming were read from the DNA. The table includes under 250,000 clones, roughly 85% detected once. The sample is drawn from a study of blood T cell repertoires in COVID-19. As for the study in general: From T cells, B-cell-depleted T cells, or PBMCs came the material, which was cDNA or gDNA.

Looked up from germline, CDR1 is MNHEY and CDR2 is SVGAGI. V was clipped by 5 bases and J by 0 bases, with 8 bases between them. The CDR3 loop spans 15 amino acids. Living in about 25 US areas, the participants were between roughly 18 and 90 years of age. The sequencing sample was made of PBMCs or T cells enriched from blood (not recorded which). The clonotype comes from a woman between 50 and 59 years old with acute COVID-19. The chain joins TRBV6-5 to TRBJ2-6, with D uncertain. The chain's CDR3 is CASSPGSSGANVLTF. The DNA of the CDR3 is TGTGCCAGCAGTCCCGGTAGCTCTGGGGCCAACGTCCTGACTTTC.